Listed here are 27 T cell receptor beta chains from one sample, sequenced in a study of tumor-infiltrating lymphocytes in primary liver carcinoma. Priming with a constant-region primer yielded TCR beta cDNA from around 540 ng total RNA. ARM-PCR was slightly modified, and three nested multiplex PCR rounds with it gave rise to the TCR beta libraries. It was with TRBV1-TRBV30 forward primers and a C-beta reverse primer that the first two PCR rounds were run, at about 10 cycles each. From the multiplex PCR reads, TCRdb called clonotypes with MiXCR, one entry per CDR3 protein. In the table there are 330,000 or so distinct CDR3 sequences, roughly two thirds of which are singletons. Germline DNA was also extracted, with blood RNA taken from unsorted whole blood. Sequenced input: peripheral blood. These receptors originate from a man aged 35 to 55 with primary liver carcinoma and hepatitis B virus infection.

As regards this clonotype: Sequence at one end of the junction differs from germline and may be a read error. The chain has TRBV29-1 and TRBJ2-2, with 9 bases fitting TRBD1. CDR3 size: 14 residues. Germline V gene sequence: CDR1 SQVTM, CDR2 ANQGSEA. For the CDR3, the DNA is TGCAGTGTTGCGGGACAGGGTACCACTGGGGAGATGTTTTTT. Its protein product is CSVAGQGTTGEMFF.

Worth noting for this clonotype: This may arise from a read error, as a much more abundant clone is one base away. V gene TRBV4-1 combines with J gene TRBJ1-2; no clear D. CDR1 is MGHRA and CDR2 is YSYEKL in the germline V gene. The CDR3 length is 15 residues. This CDR3 is CVSSPIARHNYGYTF. CDR3 nucleotides: TGCGTCAGCAGCCCCATAGCAAGGCACAACTATGGCTACACCTTC.

Worth noting for this clonotype: One end of the junction is discordant with germline, which a read error may explain. V gene TRBV11-2 combines with J gene TRBJ1-1; a possible D gene is TRBD1 (5 bases). CDR3 length: 17 residues. Germline V gives CDR1 SGHAT, CDR2 FQNNGV. CDR3 in amino acids: CASSKRLGLRMNIEALF. The CDR3 DNA follows: TGTGCCAGCAGCAAAAGGTTGGGACTAAGGATGAACATTGAAGCTTTATTT.

Concerning this clonotype: This could be a read error, since a much larger clone is one nucleotide away. The rearrangement links TRBV4-2 to TRBJ2-7; D is unclear. CDR3 length: 14 amino acids. With 1 base removed from V and 5 bases from J, the gap between germline ends came to 12 bases. Germline CDR1 and CDR2: LGHNA and YNFKEQ. This CDR3 reads CASSQVIRQDEQYF. As DNA, the CDR3 is TGTGCCAGCAGCCAAGTTATAAGACAAGACGAGCAGTACTTC.

To note about this clonotype: One junction end does not reproduce the germline sequence, and a read error may be involved. The rearrangement joins TRBV7-9 to TRBJ2-3, with D perhaps matching TRBD1 (5 bases). The CDR3 has 15 amino acids. Looked up from germline, CDR1 is SEHNR and CDR2 is FQNEAQ (reference sequence). CDR3 residues: CASSLGRTDTYTQYF. CDR3 DNA: TGTGCCAGCAGCTTAGGCCGGACGGACACATATACGCAGTATTTT.

On this clonotype: One base away lies a much larger clone, so this may be a sequencing read error. The gene calls are TRBV12-3 or TRBV12-4 and TRBJ2-5, with D perhaps TRBD2 (6 bases). This CDR3 region has 14 residues. The DNA of the CDR3 is TGTGCCGGCAGACCCCGGGACTCTGCAGAGACCCAGTACTTC. As protein: CAGRPRDSAETQYF.

This clonotype was counted once. The rearrangement joins TRBV5-1 to TRBJ2-1, with TRBD2 matching over 7 bases. The CDR3 loop spans 19 amino acids. Germline-derived CDR1 and CDR2 are SGHRS and YFSETQ. The V segment lost 0 bases and the J segment 7 bases; nucleotides outside the gene matches: 19. The CDR3: CASSLAWWRESRFRNEQFF. The DNA of the CDR3 is TGCGCCAGCAGCTTGGCCTGGTGGCGGGAGAGCCGATTTAGGAATGAGCAGTTCTTC. The whole variable domain, remainder taken from reference TRBV5-1 and TRBJ2-1, is KAGVTQTPRYLIKTRGQQVTLSCSPISGHRSVSWYQQTPGQGLQFLFEYFSETQRNKGNFPGRFSGRQFSNSRSEMNVSTLELGDSALYLCASSLAWWRESRFRNEQFFGPGTRLTVL.

A note on this clonotype: The final CDR3 position lacks the conserved phenylalanine or tryptophan, pointing to a likely read error. This chain uses TRBV7-8 with TRBJ2-7, with D perhaps TRBD2 (6 bases). The CDR3 is made up of 15 amino acids. CDR1 SGHVS and CDR2 FQNEAQ come from the germline V gene. CDR3 DNA sequence: TGTGCCAACAGCCAATTCTCCGGGAGTTCGTACGAGCAGTACTTA. Its translation: CANSQFSGSSYEQYL.

This clonotype was detected once. Just one base apart from a much larger clone, this may be a read error. This sequence joins TRBV10-3 and TRBJ2-2; no clear D gene. Looked up from germline, CDR1 is ENHRY and CDR2 is SYGVKD. This CDR3 contains 14 residues. CDR3 residues: CATKPQFNTVELFF. Here the CDR3 DNA reads TGTGCCACCAAACCCCAGTTCAACACCGTGGAGCTGTTTTTT.

With respect to this clonotype: The conserved final phenylalanine or tryptophan is absent from the CDR3, which likely points to a read error. The V gene is TRBV11-1, the J gene TRBJ2-1; D assignment may be TRBD1 or TRBD2 (6 bases each). V shed 7 bases and J shed 5 bases, with 18 bases lying between them. The CDR3 spans 15 residues. Germline lookup yields CDR1 SGHAT and CDR2 FQDESV (reference sequence). The chain's CDR3 is CASTTRGDGNNEQFL. The CDR3 nucleotides read TGTGCCAGCACCACGAGGGGGGACGGGAACAATGAGCAGTTCCTC.

This clonotype has a single count. This may come from a read error, since a much larger clone is one base off. CDR3 region: CASSGGASGIGQYF. DNA of the CDR3: TGTGCCAGCAGCGGTGGAGCGAGCGGTATCGGGCAGTACTTC. The V gene is TRBV6-6, the J gene TRBJ2-7; tentative D call: TRBD2 (5 bases). The CDR3 spans 14 residues. The germline V and J ends were trimmed by 6 bases and 9 bases, with 21 bases remaining between them. Germline CDR1 reads MNHNY; CDR2 reads SVGAGI (reference sequence).

This clonotype was seen many times. J is TRBJ1-5 and V is TRBV10-3, with D tentatively TRBD1 (5 bases). The germline V and J ends were trimmed by 2 bases and 1 base, with 9 bases remaining between them. The CDR3 covers 15 residues. From germline, CDR1 is ENHRY and CDR2 SYGVKD. The CDR3 coding sequence is TGTGCCATCAGTGAGGGGACGGAGAGCAATCAGCCCCAGCATTTT. Translated, it gives CAISEGTESNQPQHF.

On this clonotype itself: It may be a read error: a sequence one base away is much more abundant. The genes are TRBV10-3 and TRBJ1-1, with D uncertain. Germline loops: CDR1 ENHRY, CDR2 SYGVKD. This CDR3 is built from 14 residues. The CDR3 nucleotides read TGTGCCATCAGTGAGTCGCGGGAAGGCACTGAAGCTTTATTT. It specifies CAISESREGTEALF.

Of note for this clonotype: One junction end does not reproduce the germline sequence, and a read error may be involved. The chain combines TRBV6-6 with TRBJ2-1; 8 bases align to TRBD2. Germline values: CDR1 MNHNY, CDR2 SVGAGI (reference sequence). The CDR3 runs 13 residues. The CDR3 region is CTSTTSDYNEQFF. The CDR3 coding sequence is TGTACCAGCACGACTAGCGATTACAATGAGCAGTTCTTC.

A note on this clonotype: One end of the junction does not line up with germline, which may come from a read error. CDR3 bases: TGCAGCGTTGAATTGTGGGCCGGGGAGCTTTTTTTT. It yields the protein CSVELWAGELFF. The chain recombines TRBV29-1 with TRBJ2-2; possible D gene TRBD2, 5 bases. Germline CDR1 reads SQVTM; CDR2 reads ANQGSEA. CDR3 size: 12 residues.

This clonotype was found many times. The genes are TRBV6-5 and TRBJ1-1; D remains unclear. Germline assignment: CDR1 MNHEY and CDR2 SVGAGI. V was trimmed by 8 bases and J by 1 base, leaving 17 bases between them. The length of the CDR3 is 15 residues. The CDR3 sequence: CASLQASRANTEAFF. CDR3 sequence (DNA): TGTGCCAGCCTGCAGGCCAGCCGAGCGAACACTGAAGCTTTCTTT.

As for this clonotype: A read error may account for a junction end that differs from germline. The rearrangement joins TRBV6-1 to TRBJ2-1; 11 positions agree with TRBD2. CDR3 size: 16 residues. Germline V gives CDR1 MNHNS, CDR2 SASEGT. The CDR3 sequence is CASSSVAGGTYNQQFF. The CDR3 DNA reads as TGTGCCAGCAGTTCGGTAGCGGGAGGGACCTACAATCAGCAGTTCTTC.

About this clonotype itself: Relative to the germline gene, one junction end is altered; a read error may explain this. The chain links TRBV7-9 to TRBJ2-7, with D perhaps given as TRBD1 or TRBD2 (6 bases each). Germline values: CDR1 SEHNR, CDR2 FQNEAQ (reference sequence). CDR3 length: 14 amino acids. The CDR3, as DNA: TGTACCAGCAGCTTAGCCAGGGGAGGTAACGAGCAGTACTTC. It is translated as CTSSLARGGNEQYF.

As for this clonotype: One junction end disagrees with the germline gene, perhaps due to a read error. This chain joins TRBV11-2 and TRBJ2-5, with D possibly TRBD1 on 5 matching bases. The CDR3 extends over 12 amino acids. The germline gives CDR1 SGHAT, CDR2 FQNNGV. The CDR3, as DNA: TGTGCCAACAGGTTTGAGGTGGAGACGCAGTACTTC. This translates into CANRFEVETQYF. Supplemented by reference TRBV11-2 and TRBJ2-5, the full variable domain reads EAGVAQSPRYKIIEKRQSVAFWCNPISGHATLYWYQQILGQGPKLLIQFQNNGVVDDSQLPKDRFSAERLKGVDSTLKIQPAKLEDSAVYLCANRFEVETQYFGPGTRLLVL.

In the case of this clonotype: Its ends do not fully match the called genes, so a read error is possible. The chain recombines TRBV11-2 with TRBJ2-1; 7 bases agree with TRBD1. The CDR3 contains 15 residues. Germline values: CDR1 SGHAT, CDR2 FQNNGV. This CDR3 reads CASSLLPGTVYEQSF. Here the CDR3 DNA reads TGTGCCAGCAGCTTATTACCCGGGACAGTGTATGAGCAGTCCTTC.

A remark on this clonotype: It may be a read error: a sequence one base away is much more abundant. This chain connects TRBV6-5 to TRBJ1-4; 7 nucleotides align to TRBD1. The CDR3 spans 15 residues. In germline, CDR1 is MNHEY, CDR2 SVGAGI. CDR3 coding DNA: TGTGCCAGCAGTTACGTCAGGGGGACTAATGAAAAACCGTTTTTT. Encoded protein: CASSYVRGTNEKPFF.

To note about this clonotype: Relative to the germline gene, one junction end is altered; a read error may explain this. The rearrangement uses TRBV11-2 and TRBJ1-5; no clear D gene. CDR1 and CDR2 (germline): SGHAT, FQNNGV. The CDR3 consists of 13 residues. The chain's CDR3 is CASSLGGIQPQHF. Written as DNA, the CDR3 is TGTGCCAGTAGCTTGGGTGGTATTCAGCCCCAGCATTTT.

Note on this clonotype: The germline gene is not matched at one end of the junction; a read error may be the cause. This chain connects TRBV11-2 to TRBJ2-1, with D possibly being TRBD1 or TRBD2 (5 bases each). The CDR3 runs 16 residues. Germline V gene lookup returns CDR1 SGHAT and CDR2 FQNNGV. Here the CDR3 DNA reads TGTGGCAGCAGCTTAAGGGTCCGGGGCGTTTCGGATGAGCAGTTCTTC. Encoded protein: CGSSLRVRGVSDEQFF.

V is TRBV11-2 and J is TRBJ2-7, with D possibly matching TRBD1 (5 bases). V was pared by 11 bases and J by 4 bases, with 21 bases between. CDR3 length: 14 residues. From germline, CDR1 is SGHAT and CDR2 FQNNGV. The CDR3 coding sequence is TGTGCCGACAGCCCCAGATCGTGGGCATACGAGCAGTACTTC. Its translation: CADSPRSWAYEQYF.

About this clonotype itself: A much larger clone is a single base away; this may be a read error. The chain recombines TRBV4-1 with TRBJ2-1; D may correspond to TRBD1 or TRBD2 (5 bases each). The ends were cut back, 0 bases at V and 6 bases at J, with 15 bases in the middle. The CDR3 covers 16 residues. Looked up from germline, CDR1 is MGHRA and CDR2 is YSYEKL. The CDR3 region is CASSQDGTVPSNEQFF. CDR3 sequence (DNA): TGCGCCAGCAGCCAAGATGGGACGGTGCCCAGCAATGAGCAGTTCTTC.

This clonotype has a handful of counts. A read error may be the cause here, since a much bigger clone is one base away. The chain uses TRBV13 and TRBJ2-2; a possible D gene is TRBD2 (5 bases). The CDR3 is 13 amino acids. Germline CDR1 and CDR2: PRHDT and FYEKMQ (reference sequence). In nucleotides, the CDR3 is TGTGCCAGCAGCCCCGGACTCTCCGGGGAGCCGTTTTTT. It yields the protein CASSPGLSGEPFF. Full variable domain (rest looked up from reference TRBV13 and TRBJ2-2): AAGVIQSPRHLIKEKRETATLKCYPIPRHDTVYWYQQGPGQDPQFLISFYEKMQSDKGSIPDRFSAQQFSDYHSELNMSSLELGDSALYFCASSPGLSGEPFFGEGSRLTVL.

To note about this clonotype: Being one base from a much bigger clone, this may be a read error. The CDR3 DNA follows: TGTTCCATCAGTGAGTCGACGCAGAACACTGAAGCTTTCTTT. Residues: CSISESTQNTEAFF. This rearrangement joins TRBV10-3 to TRBJ1-1; no clear D. The CDR3 runs 14 residues. Looked up from germline, CDR1 is ENHRY and CDR2 is SYGVKD.